Included here is one TCR beta chain sequence, with context. Its specificity is unknown. The record originates from a study of shared clonotypes between healthy human individuals. Some clones are missing from TCRdb's copy, which holds only in-frame ones; the method was immunoSEQ multiplex PCR. Of 1,400,000 or so clones listed, about 98.5% are singletons. Germline-derived CDR1 and CDR2 are MNHEY and SVGAGI. The V and J ends lost 2 bases and 7 bases respectively, with 3 bases between them. CDR3 length: 11 amino acids. General study points: In contrast to clonotypes shared by all four donors, non-shared clonotypes had lower generation probabilities.

The sample taken for sequencing was naive CD4+ T cells sorted from blood. Subset reported: CD45RA+ positively selected. The rearrangement uses TRBV6-5 and TRBJ2-1; D gene ambiguous. The sequence came from a man in his thirties or forties in good health. The chain's CDR3 is CASSYMNEQFF. In DNA, the CDR3 is TGTGCCAGCAGTTACATGAATGAGCAGTTCTTC.